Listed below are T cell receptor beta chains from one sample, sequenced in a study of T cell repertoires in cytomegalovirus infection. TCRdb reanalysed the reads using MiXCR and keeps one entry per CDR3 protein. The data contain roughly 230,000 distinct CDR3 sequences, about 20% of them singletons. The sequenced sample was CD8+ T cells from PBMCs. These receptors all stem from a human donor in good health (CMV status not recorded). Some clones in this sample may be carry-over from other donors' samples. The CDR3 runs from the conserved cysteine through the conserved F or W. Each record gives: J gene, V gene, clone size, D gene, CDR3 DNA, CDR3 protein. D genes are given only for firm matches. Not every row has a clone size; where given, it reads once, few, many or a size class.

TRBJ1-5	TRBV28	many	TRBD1	TGTGCCAGCAATGGACAGGTGAACAATCAGCCCCAGCATTTT	CASNGQVNNQPQHF
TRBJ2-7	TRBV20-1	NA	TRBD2	TGCAGTGCTATTACCGGGACTAACTCCTACGAGCAGTACTTC	CSAITGTNSYEQYF
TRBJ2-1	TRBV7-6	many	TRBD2	TGTGCCAGCAGCTTGAATAGCGGGGCCGAGCAGTTCTTC	CASSLNSGAEQFF
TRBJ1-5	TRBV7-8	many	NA	TGTGCCAGCAGCTTAGGAGGTACCAATCAGCCCCAGCATTTT	CASSLGGTNQPQHF
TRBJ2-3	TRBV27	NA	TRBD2	TGTGCCAGCAGTCCCGCTGGACTAGCGACAGATACGCAGTATTTT	CASSPAGLATDTQYF
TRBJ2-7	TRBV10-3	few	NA	TGTGCCATCTCACTCTGGCGGCAGGGTGACGAGCAGTACTTC	CAISLWRQGDEQYF
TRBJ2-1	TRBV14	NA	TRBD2	TGTGCCAGCAGCCAAGGGGTCTTAGCGGGGGGCCGGTACAATGAGCAGTTCTTC	CASSQGVLAGGRYNEQFF
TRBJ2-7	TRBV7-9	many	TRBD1	TGTGCCAGCAGCTCCCCCACGGGGACAGGCTCCTACGAGCAGTACTTC	CASSSPTGTGSYEQYF
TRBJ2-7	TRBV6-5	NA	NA	TGTGCCAGCAATTCGGGCTACGAGCAGTACTTC	CASNSGYEQYF
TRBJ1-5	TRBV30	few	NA	TGTGCCTGGAGTGTAAGCAGCAATCAGCCCCAGCATTTT	CAWSVSSNQPQHF
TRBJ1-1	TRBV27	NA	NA	TGTGCCAGCAGTTTATCGATAGGGTTGGGAACTGAAGCTTTCTTT	CASSLSIGLGTEAFF
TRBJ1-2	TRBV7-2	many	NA	TGTGCCAGCAGCTTAGTAGGGTCTAACTATGGCTACACCTTC	CASSLVGSNYGYTF
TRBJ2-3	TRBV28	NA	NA	TGTGCCAGCAGTTCGGACAGCTCCTTCGGCACAGATACGCAGTATTTT	CASSSDSSFGTDTQYF
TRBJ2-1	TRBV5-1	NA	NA	TGCGCCAGCAGCTTTACGTTACCGGGACTCAAGGATGAGCAGTTCTTC	CASSFTLPGLKDEQFF
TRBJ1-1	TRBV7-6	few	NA	TGTGCCAGCAGCGCGGGGGGGGACACTGAAGCTTTCTTT	CASSAGGDTEAFF